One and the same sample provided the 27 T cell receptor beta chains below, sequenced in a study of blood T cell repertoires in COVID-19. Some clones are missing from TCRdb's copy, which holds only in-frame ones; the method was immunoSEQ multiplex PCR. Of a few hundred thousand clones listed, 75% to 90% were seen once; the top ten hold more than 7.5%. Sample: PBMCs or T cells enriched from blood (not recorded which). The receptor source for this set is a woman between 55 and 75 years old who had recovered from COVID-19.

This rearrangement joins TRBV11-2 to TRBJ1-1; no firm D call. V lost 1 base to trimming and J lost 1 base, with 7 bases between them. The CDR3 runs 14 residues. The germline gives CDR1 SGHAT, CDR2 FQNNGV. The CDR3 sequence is CASSLVYGNTEAFF. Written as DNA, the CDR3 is TGTGCCAGCAGCTTAGTGTACGGGAACACTGAAGCTTTCTTT.

In DNA, the CDR3 is TGTGCCAGCAGCCTAACAGGGGTACAGGGGAAGAATCAGCCCCAGCATTTT. As protein: CASSLTGVQGKNQPQHF. The chain uses TRBV7-2 and TRBJ1-5; 7 bases are shared with TRBD1. V dropped 5 bases and J dropped 4; count of bases not matched to a gene: 14. The CDR3 is 17 amino acids. In germline, CDR1 is SGHTA, CDR2 FQGNSA.

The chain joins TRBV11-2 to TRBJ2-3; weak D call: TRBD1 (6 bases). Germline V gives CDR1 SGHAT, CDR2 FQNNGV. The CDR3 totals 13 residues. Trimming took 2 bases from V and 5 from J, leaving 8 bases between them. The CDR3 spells CASSLQGQDTQYF. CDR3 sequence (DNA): TGTGCCAGCAGCTTACAGGGACAAGATACGCAGTATTTT.

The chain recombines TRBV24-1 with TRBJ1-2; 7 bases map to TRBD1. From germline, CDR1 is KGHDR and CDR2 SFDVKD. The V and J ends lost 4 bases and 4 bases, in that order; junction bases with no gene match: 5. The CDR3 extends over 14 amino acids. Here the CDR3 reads CATSDQGGAYGYTF. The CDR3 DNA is TGTGCCACCAGTGACCAGGGGGGCGCCTATGGCTACACCTTC.

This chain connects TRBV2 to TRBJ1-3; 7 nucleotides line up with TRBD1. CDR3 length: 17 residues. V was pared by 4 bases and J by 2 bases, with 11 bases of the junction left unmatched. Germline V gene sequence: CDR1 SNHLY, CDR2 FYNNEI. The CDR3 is CASSATPTGTAGNTIYF. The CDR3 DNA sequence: TGTGCCAGCAGTGCAACCCCCACCGGGACAGCTGGAAACACCATATATTTT.

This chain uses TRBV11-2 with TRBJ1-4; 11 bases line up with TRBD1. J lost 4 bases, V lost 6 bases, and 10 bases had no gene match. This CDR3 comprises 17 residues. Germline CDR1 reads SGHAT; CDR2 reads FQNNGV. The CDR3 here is CASRGGQGAISNEKLFF. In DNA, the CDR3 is TGTGCCAGCAGAGGTGGACAGGGGGCTATAAGTAATGAAAAACTGTTTTTT.

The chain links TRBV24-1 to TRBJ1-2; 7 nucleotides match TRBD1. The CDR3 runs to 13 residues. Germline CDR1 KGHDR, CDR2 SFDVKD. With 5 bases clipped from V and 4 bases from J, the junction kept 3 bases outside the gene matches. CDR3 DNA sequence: TGTGCCACCAGTGGAGGGGGCCCCTATGGCTACACCTTC. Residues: CATSGGGPYGYTF.

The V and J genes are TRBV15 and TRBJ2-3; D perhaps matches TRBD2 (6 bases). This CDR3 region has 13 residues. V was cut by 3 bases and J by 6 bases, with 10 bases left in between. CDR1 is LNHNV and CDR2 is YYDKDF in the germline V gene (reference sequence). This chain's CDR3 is CATSRASADTQYF. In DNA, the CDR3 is TGTGCCACCAGCAGGGCTAGCGCCGATACGCAGTATTTT. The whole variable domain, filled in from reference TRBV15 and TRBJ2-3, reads DAMVIQNPRYQVTQFGKPVTLSCSQTLNHNVMYWYQQKSSQAPKLLFHYYDKDFNNEADTPDNFQSRRPNTSFCFLDIRSPGLGDTAMYLCATSRASADTQYFGPGTRLTVL.

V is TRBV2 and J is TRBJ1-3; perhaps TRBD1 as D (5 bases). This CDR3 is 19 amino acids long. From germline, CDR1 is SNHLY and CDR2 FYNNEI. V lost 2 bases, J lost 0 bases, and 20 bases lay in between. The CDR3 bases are TGTGCCAGCAGTGAACTCTCTTTGTGGCAGGGTGTCTCTGGAAACACCATATATTTT. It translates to CASSELSLWQGVSGNTIYF.

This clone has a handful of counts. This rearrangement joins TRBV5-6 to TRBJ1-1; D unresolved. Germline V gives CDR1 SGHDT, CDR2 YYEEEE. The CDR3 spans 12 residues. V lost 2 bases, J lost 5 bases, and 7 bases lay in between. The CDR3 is CASSFTTTEAFF. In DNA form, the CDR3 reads TGTGCCAGCAGCTTTACGACAACTGAAGCTTTCTTT.

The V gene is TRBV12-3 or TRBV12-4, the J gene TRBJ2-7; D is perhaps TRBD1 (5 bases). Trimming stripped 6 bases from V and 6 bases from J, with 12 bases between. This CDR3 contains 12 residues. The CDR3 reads CASRRGFGEQYF. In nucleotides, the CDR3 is TGTGCCAGCAGAAGGGGATTCGGCGAGCAGTACTTC.

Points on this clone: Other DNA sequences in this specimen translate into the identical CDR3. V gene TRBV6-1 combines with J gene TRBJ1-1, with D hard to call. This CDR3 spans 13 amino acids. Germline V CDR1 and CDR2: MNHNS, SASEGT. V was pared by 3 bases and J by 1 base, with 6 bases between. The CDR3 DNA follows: TGTGCCAGCAGTGATAGGAGGAACACTGAAGCTTTCTTT. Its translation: CASSDRRNTEAFF.

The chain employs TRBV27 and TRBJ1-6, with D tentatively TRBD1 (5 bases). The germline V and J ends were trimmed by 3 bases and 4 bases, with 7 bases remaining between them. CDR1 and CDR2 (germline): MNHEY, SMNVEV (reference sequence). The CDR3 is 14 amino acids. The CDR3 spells CASSLRQYNSPLHF. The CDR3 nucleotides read TGTGCCAGCAGTTTGCGACAGTATAATTCACCCCTCCACTTT.

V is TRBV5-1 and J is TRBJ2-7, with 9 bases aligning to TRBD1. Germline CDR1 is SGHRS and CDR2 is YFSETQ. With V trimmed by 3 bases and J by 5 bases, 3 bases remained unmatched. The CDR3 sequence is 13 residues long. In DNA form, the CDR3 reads TGCGCCAGCAGCTGGGACAGGGACCACGAGCAGTACTTC. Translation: CASSWDRDHEQYF. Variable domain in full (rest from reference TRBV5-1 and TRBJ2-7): KAGVTQTPRYLIKTRGQQVTLSCSPISGHRSVSWYQQTPGQGLQFLFEYFSETQRNKGNFPGRFSGRQFSNSRSEMNVSTLELGDSALYLCASSWDRDHEQYFGPGTRLTVT.

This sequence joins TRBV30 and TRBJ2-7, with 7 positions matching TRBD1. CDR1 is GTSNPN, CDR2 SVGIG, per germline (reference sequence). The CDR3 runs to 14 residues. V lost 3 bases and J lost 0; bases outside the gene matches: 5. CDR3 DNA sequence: TGTGCCTGGAGCAAACAGGGGTCCTCCTACGAGCAGTACTTC. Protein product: CAWSKQGSSYEQYF.

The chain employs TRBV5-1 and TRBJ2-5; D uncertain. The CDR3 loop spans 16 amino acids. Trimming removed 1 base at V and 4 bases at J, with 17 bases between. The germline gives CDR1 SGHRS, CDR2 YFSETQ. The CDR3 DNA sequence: TGCGCCAGCAGCTTGAACAGCCCGAGAAGTGGAGAGACCCAGTACTTC. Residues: CASSLNSPRSGETQYF.

CDR3 loop: CASSGQGAGGYTF. CDR3 bases: TGTGCCAGCAGTGGACAGGGGGCAGGGGGCTACACCTTC. The genes are TRBV12-3 or TRBV12-4 and TRBJ1-2; 11 bases are a match to TRBD1. V was pared by 5 bases and J by 8 bases, with 4 bases of the junction left unmatched. The CDR3 is made up of 13 amino acids.

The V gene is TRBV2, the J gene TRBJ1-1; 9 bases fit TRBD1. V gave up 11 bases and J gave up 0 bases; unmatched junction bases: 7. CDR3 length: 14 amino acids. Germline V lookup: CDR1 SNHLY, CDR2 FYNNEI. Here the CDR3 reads CASDRGIMNTEAFF. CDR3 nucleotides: TGTGCCTCGGACAGGGGTATCATGAACACTGAAGCTTTCTTT.

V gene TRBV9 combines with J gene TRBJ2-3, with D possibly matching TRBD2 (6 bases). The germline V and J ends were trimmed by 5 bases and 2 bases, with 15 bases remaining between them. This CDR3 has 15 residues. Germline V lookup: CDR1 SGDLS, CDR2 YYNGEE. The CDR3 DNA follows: TGTGCCAGCAGTCAATTTGGCGGGGACACAGATACGCAGTATTTT. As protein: CASSQFGGDTDTQYF.

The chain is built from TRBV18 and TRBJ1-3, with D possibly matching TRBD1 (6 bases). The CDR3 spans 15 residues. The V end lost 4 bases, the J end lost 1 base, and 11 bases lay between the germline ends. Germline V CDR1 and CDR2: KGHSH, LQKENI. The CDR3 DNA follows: TGTGCCAGCTCACAGGGGGAAGAGTCTGGAAACACCATATATTTT. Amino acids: CASSQGEESGNTIYF.

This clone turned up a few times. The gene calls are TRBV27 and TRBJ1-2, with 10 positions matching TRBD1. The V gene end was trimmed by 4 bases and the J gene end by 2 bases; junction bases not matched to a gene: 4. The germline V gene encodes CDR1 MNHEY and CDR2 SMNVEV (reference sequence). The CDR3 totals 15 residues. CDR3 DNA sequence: TGTGCCAGCAGTTCTCCGGGACAGGGGAACTATGGCTACACCTTC. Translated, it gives CASSSPGQGNYGYTF.

The CDR3 coding sequence is TGTGCCAGTAGTAAACTACAGGGGGCTCGACGAGAAAAACTGTTTTTT. Protein product: CASSKLQGARREKLFF. V and J are TRBV19 and TRBJ1-4; 9 nucleotides match TRBD1. CDR3 size: 16 residues. CDR1 is LNHDA, CDR2 SQIVND, per germline (reference sequence). V lost 4 bases, J lost 8 bases, and 11 bases stayed unmatched.

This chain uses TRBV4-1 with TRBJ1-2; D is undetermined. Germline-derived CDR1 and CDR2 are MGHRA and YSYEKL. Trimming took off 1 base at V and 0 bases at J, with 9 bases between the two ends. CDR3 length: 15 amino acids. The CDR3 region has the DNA TGCGCCAGCAGCCAAGTTGCGGAAGCTAACTATGGCTACACCTTC. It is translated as CASSQVAEANYGYTF.

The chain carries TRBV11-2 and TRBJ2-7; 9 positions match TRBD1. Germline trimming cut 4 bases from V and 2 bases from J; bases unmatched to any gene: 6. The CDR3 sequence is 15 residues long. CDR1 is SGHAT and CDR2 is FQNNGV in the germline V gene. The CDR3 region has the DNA TGTGCCAGCAGCTCCACAGGGGGCATCACCTACGAGCAGTACTTC. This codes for CASSSTGGITYEQYF. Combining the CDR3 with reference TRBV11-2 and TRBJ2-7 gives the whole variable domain EAGVAQSPRYKIIEKRQSVAFWCNPISGHATLYWYQQILGQGPKLLIQFQNNGVVDDSQLPKDRFSAERLKGVDSTLKIQPAKLEDSAVYLCASSSTGGITYEQYFGPGTRLTVT.

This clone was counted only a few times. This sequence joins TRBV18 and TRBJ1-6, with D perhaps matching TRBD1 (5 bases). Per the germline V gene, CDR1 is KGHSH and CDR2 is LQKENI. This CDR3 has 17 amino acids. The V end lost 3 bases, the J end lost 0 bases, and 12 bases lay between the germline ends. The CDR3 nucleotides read TGTGCCAGCTCACCCCTGCTCCAGGGCTCCTATAATTCACCCCTCCACTTT. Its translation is CASSPLLQGSYNSPLHF.

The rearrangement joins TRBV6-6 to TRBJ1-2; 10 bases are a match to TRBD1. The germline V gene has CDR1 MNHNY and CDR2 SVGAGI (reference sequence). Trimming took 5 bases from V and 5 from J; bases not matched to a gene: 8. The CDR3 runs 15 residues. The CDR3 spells CASSHPTGGEYGYTF. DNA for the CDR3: TGTGCCAGCAGTCACCCGACAGGGGGCGAGTATGGCTACACCTTC.

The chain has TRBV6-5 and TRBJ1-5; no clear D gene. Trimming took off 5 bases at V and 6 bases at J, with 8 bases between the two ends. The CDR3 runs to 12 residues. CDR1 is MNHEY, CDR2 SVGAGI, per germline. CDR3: CASSKTAQPQHF. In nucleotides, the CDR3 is TGTGCCAGCAGTAAGACTGCTCAGCCCCAGCATTTT.